The 26 T cell receptor beta chains given below trace back to one sample, sequenced in a study of type 1 and type 2 diabetes patients. Amplification started from genomic DNA. Multiplex PCR with 30 forward and 13 reverse primers amplified the TCR beta CDR3. Each CDR3 protein gets one entry after TCRdb re-called the multiplex PCR reads with MiXCR. The profile covers 250,000 to 300,000 distinct CDR3 sequences, with 45% to 60% appearing a single time and roughly an eighth taken by the ten largest. The sample comprised peripheral blood mononuclear cells (PBMCs). The receptors derive from a man between 18 and 29 years old with type 2 diabetes.

This chain links TRBV20-1 with TRBJ1-2; no definite D call. The length of the CDR3 is 12 residues. V lost 1 base to trimming and J lost 3 bases, with 6 bases between them. Per the germline V gene, CDR1 is DFQATT and CDR2 is SNEGSKA (reference sequence). The CDR3 region has the DNA TGCAGTGCTAGAGTGGAGCACTATGGCTACACCTTC. Translated: CSARVEHYGYTF.

The rearrangement joins TRBV5-1 to TRBJ2-3; TRBD2 matches at 9 bases. The CDR3 loop spans 18 amino acids. Losses at the gene ends were 0 bases for V and 4 bases for J; bases not matched to a gene: 12. Germline V gives CDR1 SGHRS, CDR2 YFSETQ. CDR3 loop: CASSLAIAGGRGADTQYF. CDR3 nucleotide sequence: TGCGCCAGCAGCTTGGCTATCGCGGGAGGGCGAGGGGCAGATACGCAGTATTTT.

V and J are TRBV7-8 and TRBJ1-4; unclear D gene. The CDR3 spans 13 residues. Germline assignment: CDR1 SGHVS and CDR2 FQNEAQ. V was cut by 1 base and J by 7 bases, with 7 bases left in between. CDR3 region: CASSLGFGEKLFF. As DNA, the CDR3 is TGTGCCAGCAGCTTAGGTTTTGGTGAAAAACTGTTTTTT.

V is TRBV6-1 and J is TRBJ2-5; D not certain. V was clipped by 2 bases and J by 5 bases, with 12 bases between them. The CDR3 is 14 residues long. Germline assignment: CDR1 MNHNS and CDR2 SASEGT. The DNA for the CDR3 is TGTGCCAGCAGTGAAAGGCCTTCTCTGGAGACCCAGTACTTC. Translated, it gives CASSERPSLETQYF.

The chain has TRBV7-9 and TRBJ2-1; D gene ambiguous. V dropped 2 bases and J dropped 5 bases, with 10 bases sitting between them. The CDR3 length is 14 residues. The V gene's germline CDR1 is SEHNR and CDR2 FQNEAQ (reference sequence). CDR3 bases: TGTGCCAGCAGCTTACCTCTCTTCGACAATGAGCAGTTCTTC. This translates into CASSLPLFDNEQFF.

Regarding this clonotype: Just one base apart from a much larger clone, this may be a read error. The V and J genes are TRBV10-3 and TRBJ2-7, with 9 bases aligning to TRBD2. This CDR3 is 16 amino acids long. Germline CDR1 reads ENHRY; CDR2 reads SYGVKD. In DNA, the CDR3 is TGTGCCATCAGTGACCCAAGACTAGCGGAATCCTACGAGCGGTACTTC. It is translated as CAISDPRLAESYERYF.

The rearrangement joins TRBV9 to TRBJ1-1; 9 bases agree with TRBD1. V shed 5 bases and J 13 bases; nucleotides not matched to a gene: 21. Per the germline V gene, CDR1 is SGDLS and CDR2 is YYNGEE. The length of the CDR3 is 16 residues. The CDR3 DNA reads TGTGCCAGCAGTGGCCGACAGGGGGGGAGGACACTGAAGCTTTTCTTT. It is translated as CASSGRQGGRTLKLFF.

The chain links TRBV5-1 to TRBJ2-1; 7 positions agree with TRBD2. CDR1 and CDR2 from the germline V gene are SGHRS and YFSETQ. This CDR3 comprises 14 residues. V gave up 1 base and J gave up 5 bases; unmatched junction bases: 3. Here the CDR3 DNA reads TGCGCCAGCAGCTTGTGGACTAGTAACAATGAGCAGTTCTTC. This sequence encodes CASSLWTSNNEQFF.

This clonotype was detected many times. The V and J genes are TRBV7-2 and TRBJ2-7, with D perhaps matching TRBD1 (5 bases). This CDR3 has 15 amino acids. Per germline, CDR1 SGHTA and CDR2 FQGNSA. V shed 0 bases and J shed 0 bases, with 9 bases lying between them. The CDR3 reads CASSLAATGSYEQYF. In nucleotides, the CDR3 is TGTGCCAGCAGCTTAGCTGCTACAGGCTCCTACGAGCAGTACTTC.

This chain links TRBV20-1 with TRBJ1-2, with D tentatively TRBD1 (6 bases). V shed 5 bases and J shed 4 bases, with 17 bases lying between them. CDR1 is DFQATT and CDR2 is SNEGSKA in the germline V gene (reference sequence). This CDR3 contains 14 residues. The CDR3 coding sequence is TGCAGTGCTTTGGACAGACTTCCAGGCTATGGCTACACCTTC. Protein: CSALDRLPGYGYTF.

V usage is TRBV6-2 or TRBV6-3 and J usage is TRBJ1-1; TRBD1 is a possible D gene (6 bases). Trimming cost V 8 bases and J 1 base, with 17 bases left between them. The CDR3 consists of 15 residues. From germline, CDR1 is MNHEY and CDR2 SVGEGT. In DNA form, the CDR3 reads TGTGCCAGCGGAGACACAGGGAACCCGAACACTGAAGCTTTCTTT. Amino acid sequence: CASGDTGNPNTEAFF.

This chain uses TRBV24-1 with TRBJ2-3; 13 bases are shared with TRBD2. The germline V gene has CDR1 KGHDR and CDR2 SFDVKD. With 4 bases clipped from V and 3 bases from J, the junction kept 3 bases outside the gene matches. CDR3 size: 16 residues. Here the CDR3 reads CATSDRTSGSTDTQYF. The CDR3 DNA reads as TGTGCCACCAGTGACCGGACTAGCGGGAGTACAGATACGCAGTATTTT.

To note about this clonotype: With a much larger clone just one base away, this may be a read error. The V and J genes are TRBV15 and TRBJ2-5, with a tentative D call TRBD1 (5 bases). Germline V gives CDR1 LNHNV, CDR2 YYDKDF (reference sequence). The CDR3 is made up of 14 amino acids. The CDR3: CATSRDRVKETLYF. In DNA, the CDR3 is TGTGCCACCAGCAGAGACAGGGTTAAAGAGACCCTGTACTTC.

V usage is TRBV30 and J usage is TRBJ1-2; D remains unclear. The germline gives CDR1 GTSNPN, CDR2 SVGIG (reference sequence). The CDR3 consists of 12 residues. Trimming took off 5 bases at V and 2 bases at J, with 9 bases between the two ends. Here the CDR3 reads CAWADGNYGYTF. The CDR3 DNA reads as TGTGCCTGGGCGGATGGGAACTATGGCTACACCTTC.

V is TRBV6-1 and J is TRBJ2-1; 10 nucleotides agree with TRBD2. CDR3 length: 15 residues. V was clipped by 5 bases and J by 2 bases; unmatched bases: 3. Per the germline V gene, CDR1 is MNHNS and CDR2 is SASEGT. CDR3 in amino acids: CASSLAGGPYNEQFF. CDR3 coding DNA: TGTGCCAGCAGTTTAGCGGGAGGACCCTACAATGAGCAGTTCTTC.

Regarding this clonotype: The junction does not match germline at one end; this may be a read error. The rearrangement joins TRBV2 to TRBJ1-2, with a weak D call TRBD1 (5 bases). CDR1 SNHLY and CDR2 FYNNEI come from the germline V gene. The CDR3 sequence is 11 residues long. Here the CDR3 reads CASSGGYDYTF. The CDR3 region has the DNA TGTGCCAGCAGCGGGGGGTATGACTACACCTTC.

This clonotype was seen ten or more times. The rearrangement joins TRBV30 to TRBJ2-5; D is uncertain. Germline loops: CDR1 GTSNPN, CDR2 SVGIG (reference sequence). The V end lost 4 bases, the J end lost 4 bases, and 13 bases lay between the germline ends. The CDR3 consists of 13 residues. CDR3 nucleotide sequence: TGTGCCTGGAATAGGGCAGCATTAGAGACCCAGTACTTC. Translated: CAWNRAALETQYF.

This clonotype came up a few times. V and J are TRBV24-1 and TRBJ1-5; 10 bases line up with TRBD1. In germline, CDR1 is KGHDR, CDR2 SFDVKD. Germline trimming cut 7 bases from V and 4 bases from J; bases unmatched to any gene: 6. The CDR3 totals 15 residues. The CDR3 reads CATSSGTGANQPQHF. In DNA form, the CDR3 reads TGTGCCACCAGCTCCGGGACAGGGGCTAATCAGCCCCAGCATTTT.

A remark on this clonotype: The junction does not match germline at one end; this may be a read error. This chain connects TRBV7-7 to TRBJ2-2; D uncertain. This CDR3 is 12 amino acids long. CDR1 is SSHAT and CDR2 is FNYEAQ in the germline V gene (reference sequence). As DNA, the CDR3 is TGTGCTAGCAGCTTAGGTGATGGGGAGCTGTTTTTT. This codes for CASSLGDGELFF.

The table lists this clonotype with a few counts. The chain carries TRBV10-3 and TRBJ1-4; a possible D gene is TRBD1 (6 bases). Germline V gene lookup returns CDR1 ENHRY and CDR2 SYGVKD. Trimming stripped 4 bases from V and 1 base from J, with 25 bases between. The CDR3 consists of 20 residues. The CDR3 region is CAISATFTGLGVETNEKLFF. CDR3 DNA: TGTGCCATCAGTGCAACCTTTACAGGGCTTGGTGTAGAAACTAATGAAAAACTGTTTTTT.

This clonotype appeared a few times. CDR3 residues: CASSSLTGLGEAFF. In DNA form, the CDR3 reads TGTGCCAGCAGCTCTTTAACAGGCCTCGGTGAAGCTTTCTTT. V is TRBV7-6 and J is TRBJ1-1; tentative D call: TRBD1 (5 bases). The V gene's germline CDR1 is SGHVS and CDR2 FNYEAQ. The CDR3 consists of 14 residues. The germline V and J ends were trimmed by 4 bases and 7 bases, with 16 bases remaining between them.

In nucleotides, the CDR3 is TGTGCCAGCACCAGGGAACTCTACGAGCAGTGGTACTTC. Its protein product is CASTRELYEQWYF. The V gene is TRBV6-6, the J gene TRBJ2-5; a possible D gene is TRBD1 (5 bases). This CDR3 contains 13 residues. CDR1 and CDR2 (germline): MNHNY, SVGAGI (reference sequence). The germline V and J ends were trimmed by 7 bases and 13 bases, with 22 bases remaining between them.

A remark on this clonotype: Sequence at one end of the junction differs from germline and may be a read error. This rearrangement joins TRBV6-1 to TRBJ2-2; 9 bases are shared with TRBD1. Germline CDR1 is MNHNS and CDR2 is SASEGT. The CDR3 spans 15 residues. The CDR3, as DNA: TGTGCCGTCCAATTGGCCTCACAGGGGGCAGGGGGGCTGTTTTTT. Residues: CAVQLASQGAGGLFF.

This clonotype turned up a few times. The chain recombines TRBV25-1 with TRBJ2-1, with no clear D. V lost 2 bases and J 8 bases, leaving 7 bases between the germline ends. This CDR3 contains 12 residues. Per germline, CDR1 MGHDK and CDR2 SYGVNS. The CDR3 sequence: CASSETPHEQFF. Here the CDR3 DNA reads TGTGCCAGCAGTGAAACCCCCCATGAGCAGTTCTTC.

This rearrangement joins TRBV9 to TRBJ2-7; tentative D call: TRBD2 (7 bases). This CDR3 is built from 15 residues. The V end was cut by 4 bases, the J end by 5 bases, with 19 bases between. Germline assignment: CDR1 SGDLS and CDR2 YYNGEE. CDR3 DNA: TGTGCCAGCAGCACACGGGGGGCGGGAGTCCACGAGCAGTACTTC. The encoded protein is CASSTRGAGVHEQYF.

In its sample, this clonotype was seen a few times. This chain uses TRBV29-1 with TRBJ1-1; a possible D gene is TRBD1 (5 bases). The CDR3 consists of 14 residues. V lost 1 base and J lost 0, with 9 bases in between. Germline V gene data show CDR1 as SQVTM and CDR2 as ANQGSEA. The CDR3 loop reads CSVEGGLMNTEAFF. DNA for the CDR3: TGCAGCGTTGAAGGGGGCCTCATGAACACTGAAGCTTTCTTT.